This passage covers 5 T cell receptor beta chains from one sample sequenced in a study of siplizumab effects on memory and regulatory T cells. TCRdb's copy holds only in-frame clones and misses some; the assay was immunoSEQ multiplex PCR. Among nearly 85,000 clones listed, roughly 89% were seen once. Material for sequencing was Tregs sorted from blood. The source of these receptors is a human donor in good health.

The count of this clone is one. The rearrangement links TRBV6-5 to TRBJ1-5, with D possibly TRBD1 on 6 matching bases. This CDR3 has 14 residues. V lost 10 bases to trimming and J lost 3 bases, with 16 bases between them. The V gene's germline CDR1 is MNHEY and CDR2 SVGAGI. CDR3: CATRRRGFNQPQHF. The DNA for the CDR3 is TGTGCCACACGCAGGAGGGGGTTCAATCAGCCCCAGCATTTT.

The chain recombines TRBV27 with TRBJ2-1; 9 bases align to TRBD1. V lost 7 bases to trimming and J lost 5 bases; unmatched junction nucleotides: 9. The CDR3 is 15 amino acids. Germline V CDR1 and CDR2: MNHEY, SMNVEV (reference sequence). DNA for the CDR3: TGTGCCAGCACCAGGACAGGGGAGGCCCACAATGAGCAGTTCTTC. Protein sequence: CASTRTGEAHNEQFF.

V is TRBV6-6 and J is TRBJ1-4; 8 bases are a match to TRBD1. Germline V gene data show CDR1 as MNHNY and CDR2 as SVGAGI (reference sequence). CDR3 length equals 15 residues. Trimming at V came to 7 bases and at J to 8 bases, leaving 12 bases not matched to a gene. CDR3 in amino acids: CASNGDRGPGEKLFF. The CDR3 DNA reads as TGTGCCAGCAACGGCGACAGGGGACCTGGGGAAAAACTGTTTTTT.

The rearrangement joins TRBV30 to TRBJ2-5; 7 nucleotides line up with TRBD2. This CDR3 contains 16 residues. The germline V gene has CDR1 GTSNPN and CDR2 SVGIG (reference sequence). The trim removed 4 bases at V and 2 bases at J, leaving 13 bases unmatched. CDR3 in DNA: TGTGCCTGGACCGTTTACTGGGCGGGGGTACAAGAGACCCAGTACTTC. As protein: CAWTVYWAGVQETQYF. Full variable domain (remainder filled in from reference TRBV30 and TRBJ2-5): SQTIHQWPATLVQPVGSPLSLECTVEGTSNPNLYWYRQAAGRGLQLLFYSVGIGQISSEVPQNLSASRPQDRQFILSSKKLLLSDSGFYLCAWTVYWAGVQETQYFGPGTRLLVL.

The chain recombines TRBV7-2 with TRBJ2-2; no definite D call. The ends were cut back, 5 bases at V and 7 bases at J, with 14 bases in the middle. Germline V lookup: CDR1 SGHTA, CDR2 FQGNSA. The CDR3 runs 14 residues. The CDR3 loop is CASSLRPSLGELFF. The CDR3 DNA follows: TGTGCCAGCAGCCTCCGCCCGTCTCTCGGGGAGCTGTTTTTT.